The 13 T cell receptor beta chains below all came from one sample that was sequenced in a study of early T cells in non-severe SARS-CoV-2 infection. TCRdb processed the 5' RACE reads anew with MiXCR; each CDR3 protein has one entry. The sample gives tens of thousands of distinct CDR3 sequences, 12% of which show up once; roughly 4.5% is in the top ten. Sequenced sample: whole blood. These receptors originate from an adult who was a healthcare worker with PCR-confirmed SARS-CoV-2 infection or an uninfected control (not recorded which).

CDR3 in DNA: TGCGCCAGCAGCCAAGACGGGAGGCCGGGGAATGAGCAGTTCTTC. This sequence encodes CASSQDGRPGNEQFF. The chain is built from TRBV4-3 and TRBJ2-1; 7 nucleotides line up with TRBD2. There are 15 residues in the CDR3. V lost 0 bases to trimming and J lost 7 bases; unmatched junction nucleotides: 6. Germline V gives CDR1 LGHNA, CDR2 YSLEER.

The DNA of the CDR3 is TGTGCCATCAGTGAGACAAAAGGGGATTCACCCCTCCACTTT. It specifies CAISETKGDSPLHF. The rearrangement joins TRBV10-3 to TRBJ1-6; tentative D call: TRBD1 (5 bases). V was shortened by 2 bases and J by 8 bases, with 10 bases between the two germline ends. From germline, CDR1 is ENHRY and CDR2 SYGVKD. This CDR3 is 14 amino acids long.

The chain recombines TRBV6-2 or TRBV6-3 with TRBJ1-2; maybe TRBD1 (6 bases). The CDR3 sequence is 13 residues long. Per the germline V gene, CDR1 is MNHEY and CDR2 is SVGEGT. V was pared by 7 bases and J by 2 bases, with 11 bases between. The CDR3 loop is CASTGDGNYGYTF. The DNA of the CDR3 is TGTGCCAGCACAGGGGATGGAAACTATGGCTACACCTTC.

This clonotype appeared many times. The chain has TRBV24-1 and TRBJ1-5; no clear D gene. Trimming took off 4 bases at V and 2 bases at J, with 8 bases between the two ends. The germline CDR1 and CDR2 sequences are KGHDR and SFDVKD. CDR3 length: 14 amino acids. For the CDR3, the DNA is TGTGCCACCAGTGAGGGCGGCGGCAATCAGCCCCAGCATTTT. Its protein product is CATSEGGGNQPQHF.

This clonotype was seen a few times. The chain couples TRBV5-1 to TRBJ2-3, with TRBD2 matching over 9 bases. The CDR3 consists of 15 residues. The germline V gene has CDR1 SGHRS and CDR2 YFSETQ. Trimming cost V 0 bases and J 8 bases; bases outside gene matches: 7. The CDR3: CASSLATSGLGTQYF. As DNA, the CDR3 is TGCGCCAGCAGCTTGGCCACTAGCGGGCTGGGTACGCAGTATTTT.

The table lists this clonotype with a few counts. The rearrangement links TRBV20-1 to TRBJ2-7; possibly TRBD2 for D (7 bases). V was clipped by 6 bases and J by 5 bases, with 17 bases between them. Per germline, CDR1 DFQATT and CDR2 SNEGSKA (reference sequence). The CDR3 runs 13 residues. The CDR3 DNA reads as TGCAGTGCAAACCCGGGGGGCTTCCACGAGCAGTACTTC. Translation: CSANPGGFHEQYF.

This chain links TRBV3-1 with TRBJ1-5; 8 bases map to TRBD1. V was pared by 1 base and J by 2 bases, with 7 bases of the junction left unmatched. Germline V CDR1 and CDR2: LGHDT, YNNKEL (reference sequence). This CDR3 region has 17 residues. This chain's CDR3 is CASSQARDRGGNQPQHF. The CDR3 coding sequence is TGTGCCAGCAGCCAAGCTCGCGACAGGGGAGGCAATCAGCCCCAGCATTTT. The full variable domain, with the rest looked up from reference TRBV3-1 and TRBJ1-5, is DTAVSQTPKYLVTQMGNDKSIKCEQNLGHDTMYWYKQDSKKFLKIMFSYNNKELIINETVPNRFSPKSPDKAHLNLHINSLELGDSAVYFCASSQARDRGGNQPQHFGDGTRLSIL.

This clonotype was seen many times. The V gene is TRBV7-8, the J gene TRBJ1-1; 11 nucleotides align to TRBD1. Per the germline V gene, CDR1 is SGHVS and CDR2 is FQNEAQ. V lost 2 bases and J lost 1; bases outside the gene matches: 3. The CDR3 has 16 residues. CDR3 residues: CASSLRDRGSNTEAFF. The CDR3 nucleotides are TGTGCCAGCAGCTTACGGGACAGGGGGTCGAACACTGAAGCTTTCTTT.

This clonotype was detected many times. This sequence joins TRBV7-8 and TRBJ1-1; a weak D match, TRBD1 (6 bases). CDR3 length: 14 amino acids. Germline CDR1 SGHVS, CDR2 FQNEAQ. Trimming removed 5 bases at V and 1 base at J, with 11 bases between. The CDR3 region has the DNA TGTGCCAGCAGCCGGGGGGCCGCGAACACTGAAGCTTTCTTT. Translation: CASSRGAANTEAFF.

The genes are TRBV11-2 and TRBJ2-4; tentatively, D is TRBD2 (5 bases). CDR1 SGHAT and CDR2 FQNNGV come from the germline V gene. V was pared by 3 bases and J by 0 bases, with 9 bases between. The CDR3 length is 15 residues. This CDR3 is CASSFTSGAKNIQYF. For the CDR3, the DNA is TGTGCCAGCAGCTTTACGAGCGGAGCCAAAAACATTCAGTACTTC.

Only a few counts were recorded for this clonotype. V is TRBV10-3 and J is TRBJ2-7; 7 nucleotides match TRBD1. The V segment lost 6 bases and the J segment 5 bases; nucleotides outside the gene matches: 4. There are 12 residues in the CDR3. Per the germline V gene, CDR1 is ENHRY and CDR2 is SYGVKD. The CDR3, as DNA: TGTGCCATCAGGGACAGGAGCGACGAGCAGTACTTC. This sequence encodes CAIRDRSDEQYF.

The genes are TRBV25-1 and TRBJ2-1, with 7 positions matching TRBD1. This CDR3 has 14 amino acids. Germline CDR1 is MGHDK and CDR2 is SYGVNS. Trimming at V came to 10 bases and at J to 8 bases, leaving 14 bases not matched to a gene. Written as DNA, the CDR3 is TGTGCCACCTCGATAAGACAGGGCGCGGATGAGCAGTTCTTC. It specifies CATSIRQGADEQFF.

This clonotype was detected ten times or more. V usage is TRBV20-1 and J usage is TRBJ1-2; a weak D match, TRBD1 (6 bases). V was pared by 3 bases and J by 6 bases, with 20 bases between. From germline, CDR1 is DFQATT and CDR2 SNEGSKA (reference sequence). CDR3 size: 15 residues. For the CDR3, the DNA is TGCAGTGCTAGTATTCTCGGGGGCAGAGTGGATGGCTACACCTTC. Protein: CSASILGGRVDGYTF.